This TCR beta chain was identified in a study of tumor-infiltrating lymphocytes in primary liver carcinoma. Study summary: Each participant had primary liver carcinoma, and surgical resection was the treatment. Measuring roughly 4.2 to 10 cm across, the tumors were staged as T1-T3 N0M0.

With around 500 ng total RNA as template and a constant-region primer, TCR beta cDNA was made. Slightly modified ARM-PCR, run as three nested multiplex PCR rounds, produced the TCR beta libraries. Researchers ran the first two PCR rounds for 10 cycles each with TRBV1-TRBV30 forward primers and a C-beta reverse primer. Via MiXCR, TCRdb re-called the multiplex PCR reads, giving one row per CDR3 protein. The sample has around 170,000 distinct CDR3 sequences; around 60% are singletons. The germline V gene encodes CDR1 SGHVS and CDR2 FQNEAQ. With 2 bases clipped from V and 4 bases from J, the junction kept 1 base outside the gene matches. CDR3 length: 14 residues. Germline DNA was also extracted, while the blood RNA originated from unsorted whole blood. Peripheral blood, around 4 milliliters, was collected prior to surgery.

The rearrangement joins TRBV7-8 to TRBJ2-2; 7 bases are a match to TRBD2. This TCR derives from a man in his forties with primary liver carcinoma and hepatitis B virus infection. Source material: peripheral blood. CDR3 bases: TGTGCCAGCAGCTTATCGGGGGGCACCGGGGAGCTGTTTTTT. Translation: CASSLSGGTGELFF.